The T cell receptor (beta chain) under discussion was sequenced for a study of CD8+ T cells in alopecia areata. The sequencing template was cDNA reverse transcribed from extracted RNA. The method was immunoSEQ multiplex PCR; TCRdb's version includes in-frame clones alone and lacks a portion of them. The data hold 250,000 to 300,000 clones, with 58% observed a single time. With regard to this clone: Its antigen is unknown.

The study, taken as a whole, reports: Scalp and blood retained many expanded lesional clones during tofacitinib.

Treatment indicated: oral pan-JAK inhibitor, 5-10 mg twice daily. Starting from PBMCs, sorting isolated CD4+ and CD8+ T cells. Sequenced material: CD4+ T cells sorted from blood, taken at week 24, from a patient treated with tofacitinib. The clonotype comes from a human donor with alopecia areata.

CDR3 nucleotide sequence: TGCAGCACCGACGGGACAGGGGCCTATGGCTACACCTTC. This encodes CSTDGTGAYGYTF. The chain couples TRBV29-1 to TRBJ1-2, with TRBD1 matching over 10 bases. V dropped 8 bases and J dropped 4; count of bases not matched to a gene: 7. The CDR3 contains 13 residues. CDR1 is SQVTM and CDR2 is ANQGSEA in the germline V gene. Complete variable domain (other parts from reference TRBV29-1 and TRBJ1-2): SAVISQKPSRDICQRGTSLTIQCQVDSQVTMMFWYRQQPGQSLTLIATANQGSEATYESGFVIDKFPISRPNLTFSTLTVSNMSPEDSSIYLCSTDGTGAYGYTFGSGTRLTVV.